A single T cell receptor (beta chain) is shown here with its context. What it binds is not known. This sample was taken from a study of T cells after yellow fever vaccination. TCRdb re-analysed the 5' RACE reads in MiXCR, keeping a single row per CDR3 protein. This sample has around 300,000 distinct CDR3 sequences, with approximately 13% found just once. The study's findings and limits: The bulk population could contribute abundant contaminating clonotypes to FACS-sorted repertoires.

The CDR3 loop spans 16 amino acids. Trimming took off 2 bases at V and 1 base at J, with 14 bases between the two ends. In germline, CDR1 is MNHEY, CDR2 SVGAGI. This chain links TRBV6-5 with TRBJ1-1, with D possibly matching TRBD1 (6 bases). The receptor was isolated from a man aged 25-45 years who received the YFV17D yellow fever vaccine. The sequenced sample was CD4+ T cells sorted from PBMCs, obtained 45 days after the yellow fever booster vaccination. The CDR3 coding sequence is TGTGCCAGCAGTTACGACCTGGGACACAAGAACACTGAAGCTTTCTTT. Translation: CASSYDLGHKNTEAFF.